This TCR beta chain was observed in a study of blood T cell repertoires in COVID-19. For the study at large: Samples taken during acute and convalescent COVID-19 were collected in the United States, Italy and Spain. PBMCs, B-cell-depleted T cells, or T cells provided the cDNA or gDNA that made up the material.

The V end lost 6 bases, the J end lost 10 bases, and 25 bases lay between the germline ends. The CDR3 is 17 amino acids. Germline-derived CDR1 and CDR2 are SEHNR and FQNEAQ (reference sequence). In the original workflow: The authors estimated nucleated cell counts from reference gene primer amplification. Assay: immunoSEQ multiplex PCR; the TCRdb copy retains only in-frame clones and omits some. V and J calls and clone size are those listed in that table; D and trimming were worked out from the DNA. The table lists around 92,000 clones, 86% of them singletons, with roughly 25% in the top ten. The chain combines TRBV7-9 with TRBJ1-6, with D perhaps matching TRBD1 (5 bases). Sample: peripheral blood. The receptor was isolated from a human donor in a cohort sampled during active COVID-19. This chain's CDR3 is CASSPSRALGVGSPLHF. CDR3 nucleotides: TGTGCCAGCAGTCCCAGTAGGGCTCTAGGGGTTGGGTCACCCCTCCACTTT.